This paragraph covers one TCR beta chain sequence. The antigen is undetermined. This entry comes from a study of beta chain features in type 1 diabetes. Study summary: Summed over all samples, the examined sorted cells came to fewer than 120 million. Study-wide points: Insertion counts at VDJ junctions were lower in type 1 diabetes patients, who also showed more deletions there. Among patients with Type 1 diabetes, TCRB CDR3s were moderately but significantly shorter in every one of the four CD4+ subsets.

The CDR3 is 17 residues long. Reverse transcription of all isolated RNA meant that expressed TCRB transcripts were sequenced. Here immunoSEQ multiplex PCR was the method, and the copy in TCRdb shows in-frame clones only, minus some. The table has 250,000 to 300,000 clones, around 24% seen once. This chain connects TRBV21-1 to TRBJ1-2; whether TRBD1, the table's D call, matches the DNA was not checked. TRBV21-1 is annotated as a pseudogene. Sequencing used naive CD4+ T cells from blood. This TCR was sampled from a woman aged 25 to 39 with type 1 diabetes. CDR3 amino acids: CASSPPGTGPFYYGYTF. The DNA of the CDR3 is TGTGCCAGCAGCCCCCCAGGGACAGGGCCTTTCTATTATGGCTACACCTTC.